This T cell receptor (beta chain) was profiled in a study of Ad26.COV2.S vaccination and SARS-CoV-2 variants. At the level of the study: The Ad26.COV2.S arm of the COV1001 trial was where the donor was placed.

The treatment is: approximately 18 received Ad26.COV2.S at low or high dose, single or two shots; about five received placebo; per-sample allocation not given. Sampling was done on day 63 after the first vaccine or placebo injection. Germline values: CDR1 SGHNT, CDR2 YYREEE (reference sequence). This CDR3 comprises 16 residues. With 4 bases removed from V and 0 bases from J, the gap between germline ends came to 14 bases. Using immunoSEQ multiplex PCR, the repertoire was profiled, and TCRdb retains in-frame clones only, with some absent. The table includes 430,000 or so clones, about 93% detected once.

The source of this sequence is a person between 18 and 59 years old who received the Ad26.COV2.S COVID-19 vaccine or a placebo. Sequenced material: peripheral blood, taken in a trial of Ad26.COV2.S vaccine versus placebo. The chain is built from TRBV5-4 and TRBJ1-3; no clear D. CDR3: CASSNLPTSSGNTIYF. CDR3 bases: TGTGCCAGCAGCAACCTACCGACGAGCTCTGGAAACACCATATATTTT.